The 24 T cell receptor beta chains in this list originate from one sample, sequenced in a study of T cell responses to AZD1222 COVID-19 vaccine. Clones were read by immunoSEQ multiplex PCR, and TCRdb kept only the in-frame ones, dropping some. Here the sample spans around 130,000 clones, more than 75% being singletons. Material: peripheral blood, obtained 28 days after the second AZD1222 dose. The receptor source for this set is an adult who received the AZD1222 COVID-19 vaccine.

V usage is TRBV28 and J usage is TRBJ1-6; possible D gene TRBD1, 5 bases. The CDR3 is made up of 14 amino acids. Trimming pared 5 bases from V and 8 bases from J, leaving 13 bases between. Germline lookup yields CDR1 MDHEN and CDR2 SYDVKM. The CDR3 sequence: CASSLSGGDSPLHF. In nucleotides, the CDR3 is TGTGCCAGCAGTCTCAGCGGGGGGGATTCACCCCTCCACTTT.

The chain is built from TRBV6-6 and TRBJ1-2; D uncertain. The CDR3 sequence is 20 residues long. CDR1 MNHNY and CDR2 SVGAGI come from the germline V gene (reference sequence). The V end was cut by 6 bases, the J end by 0 bases, with 29 bases between. The CDR3 DNA reads as TGTGCCAGCAGCCCATTGGCCCGGTATCGGCAAGGCCGGTCTAACTATGGCTACACCTTC. Translating it yields CASSPLARYRQGRSNYGYTF.

The chain combines TRBV5-1 with TRBJ2-5, with 8 bases identical to TRBD2. J lost 2 bases, V lost 6 bases, and 9 bases had no gene match. This CDR3 contains 15 residues. CDR1 is SGHRS and CDR2 is YFSETQ in the germline V gene. CDR3 sequence reads: CASTTGLVRQETQYF. For the CDR3, the DNA is TGCGCCAGCACAACGGGACTAGTAAGACAAGAGACCCAGTACTTC.

The chain uses TRBV5-1 and TRBJ2-7; perhaps TRBD2 as D (5 bases). The CDR3 is 13 residues long. CDR1 is SGHRS and CDR2 is YFSETQ in the germline V gene. The V end was cut by 3 bases, the J end by 2 bases, with 9 bases between. The CDR3 loop reads CASSWELPYEQYF. In DNA form, the CDR3 reads TGCGCCAGCAGCTGGGAGCTACCCTACGAGCAGTACTTC.

This rearrangement joins TRBV27 to TRBJ2-4, with TRBD1 matching 7 bases. Per germline, CDR1 MNHEY and CDR2 SMNVEV (reference sequence). The CDR3 covers 13 residues. V was clipped by 5 bases and J by 6 bases; unmatched bases: 4. The CDR3 is CASSRPGGNIQYF. The CDR3 DNA reads TGTGCCAGCAGTCGTCCAGGGGGAAACATTCAGTACTTC.

This rearrangement joins TRBV5-6 to TRBJ2-5; 12 bases match TRBD2. Germline CDR1 reads SGHDT; CDR2 reads YYEEEE. The CDR3 runs 17 residues. After removal of 2 bases from V and 5 bases from J, the junction contained 10 bases not matched to a gene. For the CDR3, the DNA is TGTGCCAGCAGCTTACTAGCGGGGGGCCCCCAAAAGGAGACCCAGTACTTC. Amino acid sequence: CASSLLAGGPQKETQYF.

The gene calls are TRBV18 and TRBJ1-5; a possible D gene is TRBD1 (5 bases). V was clipped by 1 base and J by 1 base, with 8 bases between them. Germline-derived CDR1 and CDR2 are KGHSH and LQKENI. This CDR3 region has 15 residues. The CDR3 nucleotides read TGTGCCAGCTCACCACGGGGGGAGAGCAATCAGCCCCAGCATTTT. This codes for CASSPRGESNQPQHF.

The chain uses TRBV20-1 and TRBJ1-2; the D is unclear. The CDR3 has 12 residues. Germline CDR1 reads DFQATT; CDR2 reads SNEGSKA (reference sequence). Trimming cost V 3 bases and J 5 bases, with 10 bases left between them. The DNA of the CDR3 is TGCAGTGCTAGTTCTGGGGAGTATGGCTACACCTTC. It encodes CSASSGEYGYTF.

Concerning this clone: Other DNA variants within this sample encode the same CDR3. V usage is TRBV5-1 and J usage is TRBJ1-4; no definite D call. CDR3 length equals 14 residues. V was shortened by 1 base and J by 0 bases, with 4 bases between the two germline ends. Germline loops: CDR1 SGHRS, CDR2 YFSETQ. CDR3 DNA: TGCGCCAGCAGCTTGTCTGCAACTAATGAAAAACTGTTTTTT. Amino acid sequence: CASSLSATNEKLFF.

The chain is built from TRBV7-9 and TRBJ2-1; perhaps TRBD2 as D (5 bases). The CDR3 contains 18 residues. Germline V gene data show CDR1 as SEHNR and CDR2 as FQNEAQ (reference sequence). V gave up 0 bases and J gave up 5 bases, with 20 bases separating them. CDR3 nucleotide sequence: TGTGCCAGCAGCTTAGCCCCGGCTAGCTATGAGATCCACAATGAGCAGTTCTTC. This encodes CASSLAPASYEIHNEQFF.

This chain connects TRBV9 to TRBJ2-7, with D possibly called TRBD1 or TRBD2 (5 bases each). Germline CDR1 reads SGDLS; CDR2 reads YYNGEE. The length of the CDR3 is 13 residues. V lost 9 bases and J lost 6, with 19 bases in between. The CDR3 here is CAISRDRGSEQYF. The CDR3 coding sequence is TGTGCCATTTCTAGGGACCGGGGCTCCGAGCAGTACTTC.

This rearrangement joins TRBV2 to TRBJ2-7, with unresolved D. V shed 7 bases and J shed 0 bases, with 4 bases lying between them. CDR3 length: 11 amino acids. Germline CDR1 is SNHLY and CDR2 is FYNNEI. The CDR3, as DNA: TGTGCCAGCACCACCTCCTACGAGCAGTACTTC. The encoded protein is CASTTSYEQYF.

The chain is built from TRBV28 and TRBJ1-4; possible D gene TRBD1, 5 bases. V was shortened by 5 bases and J by 8 bases, with 12 bases between the two germline ends. Germline lookup yields CDR1 MDHEN and CDR2 SYDVKM. There are 13 residues in the CDR3. The CDR3 bases are TGTGCCAGCAGTCAAGGGGTCTACGAAAAACTGTTTTTT. It specifies CASSQGVYEKLFF.

This chain joins TRBV28 and TRBJ2-7; D might be TRBD1 (6 bases). This CDR3 spans 13 amino acids. V was clipped by 4 bases and J by 6 bases, with 13 bases between them. The germline V gene has CDR1 MDHEN and CDR2 SYDVKM. DNA for the CDR3: TGTGCCAGCAGTTCTAACAGGGTCTCCGAGCAGTACTTC. It is translated as CASSSNRVSEQYF.

The chain links TRBV5-1 to TRBJ2-2, with D possibly TRBD1 on 5 matching bases. This CDR3 has 15 amino acids. Germline V gene data show CDR1 as SGHRS and CDR2 as YFSETQ. V shed 7 bases and J shed 6 bases, with 19 bases lying between them. CDR3 sequence reads: CASRLAQGLAGELFF. For the CDR3, the DNA is TGCGCCAGCCGCCTCGCTCAGGGTTTGGCCGGGGAGCTGTTTTTT.

The chain links TRBV6-5 to TRBJ1-2; no clear D. Germline V gives CDR1 MNHEY, CDR2 SVGAGI. The CDR3 consists of 11 residues. V lost 4 bases, J lost 5 bases, and 5 bases lay in between. The CDR3 region is CASSSEYGYTF. DNA for the CDR3: TGTGCCAGCAGTTCCGAATATGGCTACACCTTC.

This rearrangement joins TRBV4-1 to TRBJ1-4; D not resolved. V was clipped by 4 bases and J by 7 bases, with 22 bases between them. From germline, CDR1 is MGHRA and CDR2 YSYEKL. CDR3 size: 17 residues. CDR3 in DNA: TGCGCCAGCAGCCTCACCGGAGGTGGCCGTGAACGTGAAAAACTGTTTTTT. Translated, it gives CASSLTGGGREREKLFF.

V usage is TRBV28 and J usage is TRBJ1-1; TRBD1 agrees at 8 bases. Germline CDR1 and CDR2: MDHEN and SYDVKM. This CDR3 has 12 residues. V was clipped by 5 bases and J by 9 bases; unmatched bases: 5. CDR3 sequence: CASSPRTGKAFF. DNA for the CDR3: TGTGCCAGCAGTCCCCGGACAGGGAAAGCTTTCTTT. Using reference TRBV28 and TRBJ1-1 for the parts outside the CDR3, the full variable domain is DVKVTQSSRYLVKRTGEKVFLECVQDMDHENMFWYRQDPGLGLRLIYFSYDVKMKEKGDIPEGYSVSREKKERFSLILESASTNQTSMYLCASSPRTGKAFFGQGTRLTVV.

This clone was detected ten times or more. This rearrangement joins TRBV11-3 to TRBJ2-7; no firm D call. The CDR3 extends over 14 amino acids. CDR1 SGHNT and CDR2 YENEEA come from the germline V gene. Trimming stripped 5 bases from V and 5 bases from J, with 16 bases between. CDR3 sequence reads: CASSPTSSTDEQYF. Written as DNA, the CDR3 is TGTGCCAGCAGCCCTACCAGCTCGACTGACGAGCAGTACTTC.

V is TRBV6-5 and J is TRBJ2-3; D is unclear. The length of the CDR3 is 13 residues. Per the germline V gene, CDR1 is MNHEY and CDR2 is SVGAGI. The V end lost 7 bases, the J end lost 2 bases, and 10 bases lay between the germline ends. CDR3 nucleotides: TGTGCCAGCATAGACACAAACACAGATACGCAGTATTTT. Protein: CASIDTNTDTQYF.

The chain is built from TRBV5-4 and TRBJ2-1; D possibly corresponds to TRBD2 (5 bases). V dropped 1 base and J dropped 1 base, with 9 bases sitting between them. This CDR3 is built from 15 residues. Germline V CDR1 and CDR2: SGHNT, YYREEE (reference sequence). This CDR3 is CASSLYGISYNEQFF. CDR3 coding DNA: TGTGCCAGCAGCTTGTACGGGATATCCTACAATGAGCAGTTCTTC.

This clone was recorded a few times. The rearrangement uses TRBV6-5 and TRBJ1-6; 8 positions agree with TRBD1. The V and J ends lost 10 bases and 8 bases, in that order; junction bases with no gene match: 7. Germline lookup yields CDR1 MNHEY and CDR2 SVGAGI. The CDR3 length is 13 residues. DNA of the CDR3: TGTGCCATCCACAGGGGGTTGGATTCACCCCTCCACTTT. This encodes CAIHRGLDSPLHF.

The rearrangement links TRBV18 to TRBJ2-7; 9 bases align to TRBD1. The junction had 8 bases not matched to a gene; V was cut back by 8 bases and J by 6 bases. Germline V CDR1 and CDR2: KGHSH, LQKENI. This CDR3 has 13 residues. CDR3 protein: CASAGQGTGEQYF. DNA of the CDR3: TGTGCCAGCGCGGGACAGGGAACGGGCGAGCAGTACTTC.

The chain links TRBV3-1 (or the pseudogene TRBV3-2) to TRBJ2-7, with D perhaps TRBD1 or TRBD2 (5 bases each). Germline assignment: CDR1 LGHDT and CDR2 YNNKEL (reference sequence). Trimming took 4 bases from V and 5 from J, leaving 18 bases between them. This CDR3 is 15 amino acids long. The DNA for the CDR3 is TGTGCCAGCAGCCTCAACACTCGGGGCTGGGACGAGCAGTACTTC. Amino acids: CASSLNTRGWDEQYF.